This TCR beta chain was captured in a study of T cell repertoires in cytomegalovirus infection. The CDR3 has 12 residues. Germline V gene data show CDR1 as ENHRY and CDR2 as SYGVKD. V lost 10 bases, J lost 1 base, and 11 bases lay in between. This clonotype was seen only a few times. The antigen remains undetermined. TCRdb independently ran MiXCR on the reads; one entry per CDR3 protein. The profile shows about 830,000 distinct CDR3 sequences, around a third of them singletons. The receptor was isolated from a human donor in good health (CMV status not recorded). Some clones in this sample may be carry-over from other donors' samples. The sequences come from cultured CD8+ T cells from PBMCs, collected from culture after CMV antigen stimulation. This chain links TRBV10-3 with TRBJ2-7; D assignment may be TRBD1 or TRBD2 (5 bases each). The CDR3 spells CATRGSSYEQYV. The CDR3, as DNA: TGTGCCACCCGGGGCAGTTCCTACGAGCAGTACGTC.